Below, 23 T cell receptor beta chains from the same sample are listed, as sequenced in a study of T cell responses to AZD1222 COVID-19 vaccine. Clones were read by immunoSEQ multiplex PCR, and TCRdb kept only the in-frame ones, dropping some. The sample lists fewer than 150,000 clones; 70% to 90% were seen once. This specimen consisted of peripheral blood, obtained 28 days after the second AZD1222 dose. The receptors here all came from an adult who received the AZD1222 COVID-19 vaccine.

V usage is TRBV12-3 or TRBV12-4 and J usage is TRBJ2-7, with D possibly TRBD1 on 6 matching bases. Trimming left V 5 bases short and J 5 bases short, with 13 bases between. CDR3 size: 13 residues. The CDR3 region is CASSLTGSDEQYF. In nucleotides, the CDR3 is TGTGCCAGCAGTCTTACAGGGAGCGACGAGCAGTACTTC.

This clone has only one observation. The rearrangement uses TRBV18 and TRBJ1-5; 9 bases map to TRBD1. This CDR3 spans 15 amino acids. V gave up 4 bases and J gave up 5 bases; unmatched junction bases: 6. CDR1 and CDR2 (germline): KGHSH, LQKENI. CDR3 amino acids: CASSLGTGRDQPQHF. Here the CDR3 DNA reads TGTGCCAGCTCACTTGGGACAGGGCGAGATCAGCCCCAGCATTTT.

The count of this clone is one. This chain joins TRBV3-1 (or the pseudogene TRBV3-2) and TRBJ1-2; 10 bases map to TRBD1. Per germline, CDR1 LGHDT and CDR2 YNNKEL (reference sequence). With V trimmed by 5 bases and J by 4 bases, 4 bases remained unmatched. The CDR3 consists of 14 residues. CDR3 bases: TGTGCCAGCAGCTTTTGGGACAGGGGCTATGGCTACACCTTC. Translating gives CASSFWDRGYGYTF.

This clone appeared once. The chain carries TRBV18 and TRBJ1-1; D gene ambiguous. V dropped 2 bases and J dropped 11 bases, with 12 bases sitting between them. CDR3 length: 12 amino acids. From germline, CDR1 is KGHSH and CDR2 LQKENI. The CDR3 protein is CASSPVGDRAFF. In DNA, the CDR3 is TGTGCCAGCTCACCAGTGGGAGACCGGGCTTTCTTT. The full variable domain, its missing parts supplied by reference TRBV18 and TRBJ1-1, is NAGVMQNPRHLVRRRGQEARLRCSPMKGHSHVYWYRQLPEEGLKFMVYLQKENIIDESGMPKERFSAEFPKEGPSILRIQQVVRGDSAAYFCASSPVGDRAFFGQGTRLTVV.

V gene TRBV27 combines with J gene TRBJ2-7; 11 bases map to TRBD1. V lost 3 bases to trimming and J lost 3 bases; unmatched junction nucleotides: 4. CDR3 length equals 15 residues. Per germline, CDR1 MNHEY and CDR2 SMNVEV (reference sequence). The CDR3 nucleotides read TGTGCCAGCAGTTTTACCGGGACAGGGGGCTACGAGCAGTACTTC. Protein: CASSFTGTGGYEQYF.

This chain links TRBV5-4 with TRBJ2-7; no reliable D call. Trimming cost V 4 bases and J 7 bases, with 18 bases left between them. Germline CDR1 and CDR2: SGHNT and YYREEE (reference sequence). The length of the CDR3 is 14 residues. This CDR3 reads CASSARPQSREQYF. The DNA of the CDR3 is TGTGCCAGCAGCGCCAGACCCCAGTCTCGGGAGCAGTACTTC. The complete variable domain, with remaining parts taken from reference TRBV5-4 and TRBJ2-7, reads ETGVTQSPTHLIKTRGQQVTLRCSSQSGHNTVSWYQQALGQGPQFIFQYYREEENGRGNFPPRFSGLQFPNYSSELNVNALELDDSALYLCASSARPQSREQYFGPGTRLTVT.

This chain uses TRBV6-5 with TRBJ1-2; perhaps TRBD1 as D (5 bases). The CDR3 runs 13 residues. V was clipped by 6 bases and J by 0 bases, with 8 bases between them. CDR1 and CDR2 from the germline V gene are MNHEY and SVGAGI. CDR3 protein: CASRAGTNYGYTF. In nucleotides, the CDR3 is TGTGCCAGCAGGGCAGGGACTAACTATGGCTACACCTTC.

V is TRBV28 and J is TRBJ1-5; D remains ambiguous. The CDR3 runs to 13 residues. V gave up 5 bases and J gave up 5 bases, with 10 bases separating them. Germline assignment: CDR1 MDHEN and CDR2 SYDVKM. CDR3 residues: CASSPPNYQPQHF. The CDR3 DNA is TGTGCCAGCAGTCCCCCGAATTATCAGCCCCAGCATTTT. Using reference TRBV28 and TRBJ1-5 for the parts outside the CDR3, the full variable domain is DVKVTQSSRYLVKRTGEKVFLECVQDMDHENMFWYRQDPGLGLRLIYFSYDVKMKEKGDIPEGYSVSREKKERFSLILESASTNQTSMYLCASSPPNYQPQHFGDGTRLSIL.

V is TRBV28 and J is TRBJ1-2; possible D gene TRBD1, 6 bases. V lost 1 base and J 4 bases, leaving 10 bases between the germline ends. The CDR3 is 14 amino acids. Germline V gene lookup returns CDR1 MDHEN and CDR2 SYDVKM. The CDR3 region has the DNA TGTGCCAGCAGTTTATCGGGACATTCCTATGGCTACACCTTC. Its translation: CASSLSGHSYGYTF.

V is TRBV7-9 and J is TRBJ1-1, with D unresolved. The germline V gene encodes CDR1 SEHNR and CDR2 FQNEAQ (reference sequence). There are 13 residues in the CDR3. The V gene lost 4 bases and the J gene lost 0 bases, with 6 bases spanning the gap. Here the CDR3 DNA reads TGTGCCAGCAGCTCGACGATGAACACTGAAGCTTTCTTT. Translated, it gives CASSSTMNTEAFF. Full variable domain (rest looked up from reference TRBV7-9 and TRBJ1-1): DTGVSQNPRHKITKRGQNVTFRCDPISEHNRLYWYRQTLGQGPEFLTYFQNEAQLEKSRLLSDRFSAERPKGSFSTLEIQRTEQGDSAMYLCASSSTMNTEAFFGQGTRLTVV.

The CDR3 here is CASSLGDGFYEQYF. For the CDR3, the DNA is TGTGCCAGCAGCTTAGGGGACGGCTTTTACGAGCAGTACTTC. The J gene is TRBJ2-7, the V gene TRBV7-2; D assignment may be TRBD1 or TRBD2 (5 bases each). CDR3 length: 14 amino acids. Deletions cut 1 base from V and 4 bases from J, with 11 bases between. Looked up from germline, CDR1 is SGHTA and CDR2 is FQGNSA.

The V and J genes are TRBV21-1 and TRBJ1-2; no check of the table's D call, TRBD1, against the DNA was made. TRBV21-1 is a pseudogene locus. The CDR3 loop spans 14 amino acids. Here the CDR3 DNA reads TGTGCCAGCAGCAAAGACCAGGGGGCGCGAGGCTACACCTTC. Amino acids: CASSKDQGARGYTF.

The rearrangement links TRBV18 to TRBJ1-1; the D gene is possibly TRBD1 (5 bases). This CDR3 is built from 15 residues. V was pared by 1 base and J by 1 base, with 10 bases between. Per the germline V gene, CDR1 is KGHSH and CDR2 is LQKENI. The CDR3 spells CASSPLTGPNTEAFF. CDR3 sequence (DNA): TGTGCCAGCTCACCACTCACAGGTCCGAACACTGAAGCTTTCTTT. Based on the CDR3 plus reference TRBV18 and TRBJ1-1, the full variable domain is NAGVMQNPRHLVRRRGQEARLRCSPMKGHSHVYWYRQLPEEGLKFMVYLQKENIIDESGMPKERFSAEFPKEGPSILRIQQVVRGDSAAYFCASSPLTGPNTEAFFGQGTRLTVV.

J is TRBJ1-2 and V is TRBV7-2; D uncertain. V was cut by 1 base and J by 7 bases, with 10 bases left in between. CDR1 SGHTA and CDR2 FQGNSA come from the germline V gene. The CDR3 spans 13 residues. This CDR3 is CASSLVSDGGYTF. CDR3 sequence (DNA): TGTGCCAGCAGCTTAGTGTCAGATGGTGGCTACACCTTC. The full variable domain, rest sourced from reference TRBV7-2 and TRBJ1-2, is GAGVSQSPSNKVTEKGKDVELRCDPISGHTALYWYRQSLGQGLEFLIYFQGNSAPDKSGLPSDRFSAERTGGSVSTLTIQRTQQEDSAVYLCASSLVSDGGYTFGSGTRLTVV.

The rearrangement uses TRBV7-9 and TRBJ1-4; D call uncertain. V lost 3 bases to trimming and J lost 8 bases, with 19 bases between them. CDR1 is SEHNR, CDR2 FQNEAQ, per germline (reference sequence). The CDR3 consists of 16 residues. The CDR3, as DNA: TGTGCCAGCAGCTTCGGTCAAGGGAGGCTATGGGAAAAACTGTTTTTT. As protein: CASSFGQGRLWEKLFF.

Of note for this clone: A junction boundary mismatches the germline segment, possibly from a read error. This chain joins TRBV18 and TRBJ1-1; D gene ambiguous. The V gene's germline CDR1 is KGHSH and CDR2 LQKENI. The CDR3 contains 12 residues. The CDR3 reads CVSSPSGREAFF. CDR3 DNA sequence: TGTGTCAGCTCACCTTCCGGGAGGGAAGCTTTCTTT. Variable domain in full (rest from reference TRBV18 and TRBJ1-1): NAGVMQNPRHLVRRRGQEARLRCSPMKGHSHVYWYRQLPEEGLKFMVYLQKENIIDESGMPKERFSAEFPKEGPSILRIQQVVRGDSAAYFCVSSPSGREAFFGQGTRLTVV.

The rearrangement joins TRBV7-9 to TRBJ2-3, with D hard to call. Germline loops: CDR1 SEHNR, CDR2 FQNEAQ (reference sequence). The CDR3 length is 13 residues. V lost 3 bases, J lost 0 bases, and 4 bases lay in between. The CDR3 DNA sequence: TGTGCCAGCAGCTTCGAGAGCACAGATACGCAGTATTTT. Translation gives CASSFESTDTQYF.

J is TRBJ1-2 and V is TRBV7-9; perhaps TRBD1 as D (5 bases). The V end was cut by 1 base, the J end by 6 bases, with 15 bases between. The V gene's germline CDR1 is SEHNR and CDR2 FQNEAQ (reference sequence). The length of the CDR3 is 15 residues. CDR3 in amino acids: CASSLVPAGPDGYTF. The CDR3 DNA reads as TGTGCCAGCAGCTTAGTTCCAGCAGGGCCCGATGGCTACACCTTC.

V usage is TRBV4-2 and J usage is TRBJ2-1; D not resolved. The CDR3 runs 16 residues. Germline loops: CDR1 LGHNA, CDR2 YNFKEQ. V lost 0 bases, J lost 3 bases, and 12 bases lay in between. The CDR3 loop is CASSQDLEQGYNEQFF. The CDR3 DNA follows: TGTGCCAGCAGCCAAGACCTGGAGCAAGGCTACAATGAGCAGTTCTTC.

V usage is TRBV27 and J usage is TRBJ1-4, with 10 bases aligning to TRBD1. After removal of 5 bases from V and 10 bases from J, the junction contained 4 bases not matched to a gene. Germline CDR1 and CDR2: MNHEY and SMNVEV (reference sequence). CDR3 length equals 13 residues. The CDR3: CASSGDRGGKLFF. The CDR3 DNA is TGTGCCAGCAGTGGGGACAGGGGAGGAAAACTGTTTTTT.

The gene calls are TRBV3-1 (or the pseudogene TRBV3-2) and TRBJ1-1, with 7 bases fitting TRBD1. The ends lost 0 bases at V and 6 bases at J; junction bases unmatched: 10. Per the germline V gene, CDR1 is LGHDT and CDR2 is YNNKEL (reference sequence). CDR3 length: 16 residues. CDR3 sequence reads: CASSQDLARGIAEAFF. The CDR3 region has the DNA TGTGCCAGCAGCCAAGATCTGGCCAGGGGGATAGCTGAAGCTTTCTTT.

This rearrangement joins TRBV11-1 to TRBJ1-2; 7 bases line up with TRBD1. The germline CDR1 and CDR2 sequences are SGHAT and FQDESV (reference sequence). The CDR3 length is 15 residues. Trimming took 5 bases from V and 4 from J; bases not matched to a gene: 10. The CDR3 here is CASSPTGDDTYGYTF. DNA for the CDR3: TGTGCCAGCAGCCCTACAGGGGATGATACCTATGGCTACACCTTC.

The rearrangement uses TRBV6-1 and TRBJ1-4, with a weak D call TRBD1 (5 bases). The ends were cut back, 0 bases at V and 8 bases at J, with 7 bases in the middle. The CDR3 consists of 13 residues. Germline CDR1 is MNHNS and CDR2 is SASEGT. CDR3 DNA: TGTGCCAGCAGTGAAGCGGGGGACGAAAAACTGTTTTTT. This sequence encodes CASSEAGDEKLFF.